These 29 T cell receptor beta chains share one sample of origin, sequenced in a study of blood T cell repertoires in COVID-19. Sequencing used immunoSEQ multiplex PCR; TCRdb keeps in-frame clones, though not all of them. Of some 120,000 clones in the sample, more than 70% were seen once. Material for sequencing was peripheral blood. These receptors all come from a woman between 25 and 40 years old who had recovered from COVID-19.

The chain carries TRBV19 and TRBJ2-1, with a weak D call TRBD2 (7 bases). From germline, CDR1 is LNHDA and CDR2 SQIVND (reference sequence). The CDR3 runs 15 residues. V was cut by 8 bases and J by 6 bases, with 20 bases left in between. The DNA for the CDR3 is TGTGCCAGTTCGGGGGGCCCAAACAAATTCAATGAGCAGTTCTTC. Its protein is CASSGGPNKFNEQFF.

The rearrangement links TRBV29-1 to TRBJ2-1; 11 bases are a match to TRBD2. Germline-derived CDR1 and CDR2 are SQVTM and ANQGSEA. The CDR3 runs to 14 residues. J gave up 15 bases and V 3 bases, and 13 bases lay outside the gene matches. The CDR3 sequence is CSVDWPSGGSHPFF. For the CDR3, the DNA is TGCAGCGTTGACTGGCCTAGCGGGGGGTCCCACCCGTTCTTC.

V is TRBV3-1 (or the pseudogene TRBV3-2) and J is TRBJ1-1; weak D call: TRBD1 (5 bases). Trimming took 4 bases from V and 2 from J, leaving 8 bases between them. This CDR3 spans 13 amino acids. The V gene's germline CDR1 is LGHDT and CDR2 YNNKEL (reference sequence). The CDR3 protein is CASSPTANTEAFF. DNA for the CDR3: TGTGCCAGCAGCCCGACAGCAAACACTGAAGCTTTCTTT.

This clone was picked up many times. The CDR3, as DNA: TGTGCTAGTGGTTTGGAGACAGGGGTAAACTATGGCTACACCTTC. It specifies CASGLETGVNYGYTF. The rearrangement uses TRBV12-5 and TRBJ1-2, with 8 bases aligning to TRBD1. This CDR3 region has 15 residues. Germline V gene sequence: CDR1 LGHNT, CDR2 FRNRAP. The V and J ends lost 1 base and 2 bases, in that order; junction bases with no gene match: 3.

The chain combines TRBV7-5 with TRBJ1-5; the table's D call, TRBD1, has no DNA check behind it. TRBV7-5 is shown as a pseudogene. CDR3 length: 15 amino acids. The CDR3 loop reads CARSFKGRSNQPQHF. CDR3 nucleotide sequence: TGTGCCAGAAGCTTTAAGGGGCGTAGCAATCAGCCCCAGCATTTT.

J is TRBJ1-1 and V is TRBV4-1; D may be TRBD1 (5 bases). This CDR3 has 16 amino acids. Trimming took 1 base from V and 1 from J, leaving 13 bases between them. CDR1 and CDR2 (germline): MGHRA, YSYEKL. The CDR3 DNA sequence: TGCGCCAGCAGCCAAGCGTTCCAGGGTGGGAACACTGAAGCTTTCTTT. Translating it yields CASSQAFQGGNTEAFF.

The chain combines TRBV5-4 with TRBJ2-5, with a weak D call TRBD1 (6 bases). Germline-derived CDR1 and CDR2 are SGHNT and YYREEE (reference sequence). The length of the CDR3 is 15 residues. Trimming stripped 2 bases from V and 1 base from J, with 12 bases between. The CDR3 nucleotides are TGTGCCAGCAGCTTTGGCAGCAGGGGCCAAGAGACCCAGTACTTC. Protein: CASSFGSRGQETQYF.

The rearrangement joins TRBV7-2 to TRBJ1-4; D is undetermined. Trimming pared 2 bases from V and 0 bases from J, leaving 13 bases between. The CDR3 loop spans 17 amino acids. Germline V gene lookup returns CDR1 SGHTA and CDR2 FQGNSA. Here the CDR3 DNA reads TGTGCCAGCAGCTTAACTGTTTCTATTGCAACTAATGAAAAACTGTTTTTT. Amino acid sequence: CASSLTVSIATNEKLFF. The whole variable domain, filled in from reference TRBV7-2 and TRBJ1-4, reads GAGVSQSPSNKVTEKGKDVELRCDPISGHTALYWYRQSLGQGLEFLIYFQGNSAPDKSGLPSDRFSAERTGGSVSTLTIQRTQQEDSAVYLCASSLTVSIATNEKLFFGSGTQLSVL.

This chain uses TRBV2 with TRBJ2-6; maybe TRBD2 (6 bases). V lost 6 bases to trimming and J lost 3 bases, with 9 bases between them. This CDR3 has 14 residues. Germline lookup yields CDR1 SNHLY and CDR2 FYNNEI. The DNA of the CDR3 is TGTGCCAGCAGGGGGAGGTTTGGGGCCAACGTCCTGACTTTC. It encodes CASRGRFGANVLTF.

The chain couples TRBV19 to TRBJ1-2; 7 bases fit TRBD1. CDR1 LNHDA and CDR2 SQIVND come from the germline V gene (reference sequence). The CDR3 covers 16 residues. J lost 0 bases, V lost 3 bases, and 7 bases had no gene match. The CDR3 loop is CASSIPGTDTNYGYTF. DNA of the CDR3: TGTGCCAGTAGTATCCCCGGGACAGATACTAACTATGGCTACACCTTC.

Only a few counts were recorded for this clone. V and J are TRBV3-1 (or the pseudogene TRBV3-2) and TRBJ1-1, with 9 bases identical to TRBD1. CDR3 size: 15 residues. V was clipped by 0 bases and J by 5 bases; unmatched bases: 4. In germline, CDR1 is LGHDT, CDR2 YNNKEL (reference sequence). The CDR3 loop is CASSQEPGTGTEAFF. The DNA of the CDR3 is TGTGCCAGCAGCCAAGAACCCGGGACAGGGACTGAAGCTTTCTTT.

The V call is TRBV6-5, the J call TRBJ2-1; TRBD2 matches at 9 bases. V shed 5 bases, J shed 6 bases, and the junction held 5 bases outside the gene matches. CDR3 length: 14 residues. The germline gives CDR1 MNHEY, CDR2 SVGAGI. Here the CDR3 reads CASSTAGGGNEQFF. CDR3 bases: TGTGCCAGCAGTACCGCGGGAGGGGGCAATGAGCAGTTCTTC.

The J gene is TRBJ2-1, the V gene TRBV19, with 10 bases fitting TRBD2. The CDR3 is 14 amino acids. Per germline, CDR1 LNHDA and CDR2 SQIVND (reference sequence). After removal of 10 bases from V and 4 bases from J, the junction contained 7 bases not matched to a gene. CDR3 sequence reads: CATQPGLAYNEQFF. CDR3 coding DNA: TGTGCCACTCAACCGGGACTAGCGTACAATGAGCAGTTCTTC.

This clone was counted between two and nine times. The rearrangement links TRBV7-3 to TRBJ2-3; D remains unclear. Per the germline V gene, CDR1 is SGHTA and CDR2 is FQGTGA. V dropped 2 bases and J dropped 6 bases, with 9 bases sitting between them. The CDR3 runs to 13 residues. The CDR3 sequence: CASSLRARDTQYF. The CDR3 DNA follows: TGTGCCAGCAGCTTACGAGCCCGCGATACGCAGTATTTT. The variable domain in full, completed from reference TRBV7-3 and TRBJ2-3, reads GAGVSQTPSNKVTEKGKYVELRCDPISGHTALYWYRQSLGQGPEFLIYFQGTGAADDSGLPNDRFFAVRPEGSVSTLKIQRTERGDSAVYLCASSLRARDTQYFGPGTRLTVL.

The genes are TRBV28 and TRBJ2-1; D is unclear. This CDR3 has 14 residues. Germline lookup yields CDR1 MDHEN and CDR2 SYDVKM. Trimming stripped 2 bases from V and 8 bases from J, with 13 bases between. The CDR3 sequence is CASSLTPTSHEQFF. CDR3 DNA: TGTGCCAGCAGTTTAACCCCCACGAGCCATGAGCAGTTCTTC.

The gene calls are TRBV6-5 and TRBJ1-6; 7 nucleotides line up with TRBD1. The germline V gene encodes CDR1 MNHEY and CDR2 SVGAGI. V lost 7 bases and J lost 12; bases outside the gene matches: 9. The CDR3 spans 13 residues. CDR3 protein: CASTRGDSLPLHF. CDR3 nucleotides: TGTGCCAGCACCAGAGGGGACAGCTTACCCCTCCACTTT.

The V gene is TRBV19, the J gene TRBJ1-2; weak D call: TRBD1 (5 bases). The germline gives CDR1 LNHDA, CDR2 SQIVND (reference sequence). V was cut by 0 bases and J by 5 bases, with 10 bases left in between. This CDR3 comprises 14 residues. The CDR3 nucleotides read TGTGCCAGTAGTATAGATGGGGCGGTTTATGGCTACACCTTC. Residues: CASSIDGAVYGYTF.

In DNA form, the CDR3 reads TGCGCCAGCAGCTTGGAAAGTAGCGGGAGGGCTCACGGGGAGCTGTTTTTT. Its protein product is CASSLESSGRAHGELFF. The genes are TRBV5-1 and TRBJ2-2, with 11 positions matching TRBD2. The germline gives CDR1 SGHRS, CDR2 YFSETQ. The V segment lost 0 bases and the J segment 7 bases; nucleotides outside the gene matches: 8. The CDR3 totals 17 residues.

The rearrangement uses TRBV7-6 and TRBJ2-2, with TRBD2 identical over 10 bases. Germline V gene sequence: CDR1 SGHVS, CDR2 FNYEAQ. Trimming at V came to 0 bases and at J to 4 bases, leaving 2 bases not matched to a gene. The CDR3 spans 16 residues. This CDR3 reads CASSLAGTSVTGELFF. DNA for the CDR3: TGTGCCAGCAGCTTAGCGGGGACTAGCGTCACCGGGGAGCTGTTTTTT.

The chain has TRBV14 and TRBJ1-2, with D perhaps TRBD1 (6 bases). Per germline, CDR1 SGHDN and CDR2 FVKESK. CDR3 size: 15 residues. Trimming shortened V by 0 bases and J by 8 bases, and 16 bases separated the two germline ends. The CDR3 DNA follows: TGTGCCAGCAGCCAAGAACCCAGGGGTGCAGGAGGCTACACCTTC. Amino acids: CASSQEPRGAGGYTF.

The chain is built from TRBV15 and TRBJ2-2, with D perhaps TRBD2 (5 bases). The V end was cut by 3 bases, the J end by 6 bases, with 14 bases between. Per the germline V gene, CDR1 is LNHNV and CDR2 is YYDKDF (reference sequence). This CDR3 is 15 amino acids long. DNA of the CDR3: TGTGCCACCAGCAGTAAGTCTGGACTGGCCGGGGAGCTGTTTTTT. This translates into CATSSKSGLAGELFF.

This clone was observed a handful of times. This chain connects TRBV19 to TRBJ1-2; TRBD1 matches 8 bases. Germline CDR1 is LNHDA and CDR2 is SQIVND (reference sequence). The CDR3 length is 16 residues. Trimming took 8 bases from V and 5 from J; bases not matched to a gene: 16. DNA of the CDR3: TGTGCCAGTCAAGTGCTAACAGGACAGGGACGATATGGCTACACCTTC. It translates to CASQVLTGQGRYGYTF.

The CDR3 DNA follows: TGTGCCAGCAGTTTAGCGCTAGCGGACAACACCGGGGAGCTGTTTTTT. Protein product: CASSLALADNTGELFF. V is TRBV27 and J is TRBJ2-2; 7 bases are shared with TRBD2. There are 16 residues in the CDR3. Germline-derived CDR1 and CDR2 are MNHEY and SMNVEV (reference sequence). The V gene end was trimmed by 2 bases and the J gene end by 2 bases; junction bases not matched to a gene: 5.

Notes on this clone: Other DNA sequences within the sample encode an identical CDR3. This rearrangement joins TRBV6-6 to TRBJ2-2; 10 positions agree with TRBD1. Germline values: CDR1 MNHNY, CDR2 SVGAGI (reference sequence). The CDR3 extends over 16 amino acids. The V segment lost 6 bases and the J segment 4 bases; nucleotides outside the gene matches: 8. The CDR3 is CASSPPGQGSTGELFF. CDR3 bases: TGTGCCAGCAGCCCCCCGGGACAGGGGAGCACCGGGGAGCTGTTTTTT.

The genes are TRBV7-2 and TRBJ2-3, with 7 positions matching TRBD2. The length of the CDR3 is 16 residues. Germline V CDR1 and CDR2: SGHTA, FQGNSA. The ends lost 2 bases at V and 2 bases at J; junction bases unmatched: 7. CDR3 amino acids: CASSLLASGVTDTQYF. The CDR3 DNA reads as TGTGCCAGCAGCTTATTAGCTAGCGGAGTCACAGATACGCAGTATTTT.

The chain employs TRBV27 and TRBJ2-6, with D maybe TRBD1 (5 bases). Germline CDR1 reads MNHEY; CDR2 reads SMNVEV (reference sequence). Deletions cut 0 bases from V and 2 bases from J, with 14 bases between. This CDR3 has 18 residues. In DNA form, the CDR3 reads TGTGCCAGCAGTTTATCGGGTGTCAGGGTAGCTGGGGCCAACGTCCTGACTTTC. It codes for CASSLSGVRVAGANVLTF. The variable domain in full, completed from reference TRBV27 and TRBJ2-6, reads EAQVTQNPRYLITVTGKKLTVTCSQNMNHEYMSWYRQDPGLGLRQIYYSMNVEVTDKGDVPEGYKVSRKEKRNFPLILESPSPNQTSLYFCASSLSGVRVAGANVLTFGAGSRLTVL.

The V gene is TRBV3-1 (or the pseudogene TRBV3-2), the J gene TRBJ2-5; 7 bases map to TRBD1. This CDR3 has 16 residues. The J segment lost 2 bases and the V segment lost 0 bases, leaving 6 bases of the junction unmatched. Germline CDR1 and CDR2: LGHDT and YNNKEL (reference sequence). The CDR3 DNA reads TGTGCCAGCAGCCAAGATCTATCCAGGGGGCAAGAGACCCAGTACTTC. It yields the protein CASSQDLSRGQETQYF.

The CDR3 DNA is TGTGCCAGCAGCACGGGACAGGGGGCCGTAGGTATCAGCACAGATACGCAGTATTTT. Translating it yields CASSTGQGAVGISTDTQYF. The chain carries TRBV21-1 and TRBJ2-3; the table names TRBD1, a call not compared with the DNA. TRBV21-1 is recorded as a pseudogene. This CDR3 comprises 19 residues.

About this clone itself: Germline and junction disagree at one end, which may indicate a read error. The V and J genes are TRBV6-5 and TRBJ2-2, with 7 nucleotides matching TRBD2. Germline CDR1 is MNHEY and CDR2 is SVGAGI. This CDR3 region has 12 residues. This chain's CDR3 is CASRGNSGELFF. The CDR3, as DNA: TGTGCCTCGCGGGGGAACTCCGGGGAGCTGTTTTTT.